This T cell receptor beta chain was identified during a study of T cells in lung cancer brain metastases (dated by TCRdb to about 2018). Background for the entire study: Seventeen of the 20 patients had a history of tobacco use, with a median of about 36 pack-years. About 90% of the 20 patients received no interval therapy between primary and metastasis resection. Median interval between primary and brain metastasis specimen acquisition was under 350 days. The study compared TCR beta CDR3 repertoires between fully resected primary non-small cell lung cancers and paired brain metastases. The cohort included about 20 patients who provided around 40 specimens, with each patient contributing one primary lung lesion and one brain metastasis. The median age of the patients at first diagnosis was about 50 years, and the group included 9 males and some 11 females. An average DNA integrity number of 3.8 was found in both primary and metastatic specimens, and no significant difference was detected between sites. Broader findings and caveats from the paper: Retrieval of the complete infiltrating T cell repertoire may have been prevented by DNA fragmentation in FFPE samples. It was not possible to control for the effects of preoperative corticosteroids on T cell infiltration in brain metastases. A significantly larger repertoire fraction was made up by the ten most abundant clones in brain metastases than in primaries, which was suggestive of clonal expansion. Most clones were specific to a single lesion, and paired lesions overlapped only to a limited degree (mean Morisita index roughly 0.21). Brain metastases contained significantly fewer unique productive clones than the paired primaries (median approximately 1,500 versus 4,300).

V and J are truncated by 5 bases and 0 bases respectively, leaving an intervening sequence of 16 bases. Its CDR3 holds 16 amino acids, cysteine through phenylalanine. Only the CDR3 portion is preserved as DNA: 48 bases, with reading frame beginning at the first base. Reading the germline V gene (reference sequence) gives CDR1 LNHDA and CDR2 SQIVND. Each sample received between 2.24 and 4.92 ug of genomic DNA as input, and paired samples received equal DNA input. TCR beta libraries were built with the immunoSEQ hsTCRbeta Kit using multiplexed V and J gene primers in two PCR steps. Pooled libraries, together with positive and negative controls, were sequenced on an Illumina MiSeq with a 100-cycle paired-end protocol. Concerning the study's data processing: The immunoSEQ vendor processed the raw data into normalized, annotated TCR beta repertoire reports. Richness was defined as the number of unique clones by nucleotide sequence, and the iChao1 and Efron-Thisted estimators were used to extrapolate total richness. To characterize and compare the paired lesions, the analysis used Pielou's evenness, Simpson's index, the proportional abundance of the top-ten clones, and the Morisita overlap index. TCRdb took over this immuneACCESS table, retaining in-frame rearrangements with V and J assigned. Such tables are incomplete; in checked studies, under half of the missing clones stem from an unresolved V gene, and the remainder is unexplained. V, J and clone size reflect that table, while D and trimming were determined from the DNA. Counted in this sample were 1,000 to 1,500 clones; roughly 89% of them appeared once. The ten largest clonotypes hold 3% to 4% of the sample.

Patients had resection for either synchronous oligometastatic disease or delayed recurrence of a solitary brain metastasis. To avoid including cancers other than NSCLC, any patient with a history of multiple malignancies was excluded. Tumor areas were macrodissected from about 5 deparaffinized around 9.1 um unstained sections under guidance from marked H&E slides. All specimens were formalin-fixed and paraffin-embedded (FFPE). The AllPrep DNA/RNA FFPE Kit was used for extraction of genomic DNA. To note about this clone: Its target antigen remains unknown. It has no much larger one-base neighbor in the sample; base qualities were not kept.

This TCR came from a man in his 70s with non-small cell lung cancer that had spread to the brain. Sequenced input: tumor tissue from a brain metastasis. The label giving this sample's cell subset or site can be read as: paired resected brain metastasis. Here the chain combines TRBV19 and TRBJ1-1; perhaps TRBD1 is the D gene, with 6 bases matching. The sequence in DNA is TGTGCCAGTAGTCTACCCGGACAGTCCATGAACACTGAAGCTTTCTTT. This translates into CASSLPGQSMNTEAFF. The entire variable domain, with the stretches around the CDR3 drawn from the reference TRBV19 and TRBJ1-1 proteins, is DGGITQSPKYLFRKEGQNVTLSCEQNLNHDAMYWYRQDPGQGLRLIYYSQIVNDFQKGDIAEGYSVSREKKESFPLTVTSAQKNPTAFYLCASSLPGQSMNTEAFFGQGTRLTVV.